This TCR beta chain was observed in a study of OX40 agonist ivuxolimab in advanced cancers. On the study more broadly: Prior therapy, whether anti-PD-1, anti-PD-L1 or anti-CTLA-4, was allowed, and about 40% had some.

Clones were sequenced by immunoSEQ multiplex PCR, and TCRdb holds only the in-frame ones, with some missing. Among some 70,000 clones listed, roughly 80% were seen once. To note about this clone: The antigen remains undetermined.

Study-wide results and caveats: On average, CD8+ T cells had more expanded clones than CD4+.

The CDR3 has 14 residues. J was trimmed by 2 bases and V by 4 bases; bases with no gene match: 4. CDR1 SGHRS and CDR2 YFSETQ come from the germline V gene. The sample consisted of CD4+ or CD8+ T cells sorted from blood, taken in a trial of the OX40 agonist ivuxolimab. The sequence came from an adult with an advanced solid tumor such as melanoma, head and neck, liver or kidney cancer. The genes are TRBV5-1 and TRBJ2-3, with TRBD1 identical over 7 bases. The CDR3 region has the DNA TGCGCCAGCAGCCCTGGGACAGCCACAGATACGCAGTATTTT. Its protein product is CASSPGTATDTQYF.